The table lists the clone carrying this T cell receptor (beta chain) with many counts. Its target is unknown. TCRdb re-called the reads through MiXCR, storing one row per CDR3 protein. This sample has hundreds of thousands of distinct CDR3 sequences, with roughly 36% found just once. CDR1 is MNHEY and CDR2 is SMNVEV in the germline V gene (reference sequence). This CDR3 region has 13 residues. V gave up 4 bases and J gave up 5 bases, with 8 bases separating them. The data are from a study of T cell repertoires in cytomegalovirus infection. Study overall: The authors used CMV epitopes that were HLA-C-restricted (recently identified) and HLA-B-restricted (well studied). Matching HLA type and CMV infection were both indicated by public TCR beta signatures.

Study conclusions and caveats: Carriers of CMV and the relevant HLA type were discriminated by public TCR beta frequency. What dominated the ex vivo response were HLA-C-restricted CMV-specific TCR beta clonotypes.

The sequence was obtained from a human donor in good health (CMV status not recorded). Some clones in this sample may be carry-over from other donors' samples. The sample was cultured PBMCs, taken from culture after CMV antigen stimulation. This chain joins TRBV27 and TRBJ1-4; possible D gene TRBD1, 5 bases. CDR3 in DNA: TGTGCCAGCAGTTACAGGCGCAATGAAAAACTGTTTTTT. Translation gives CASSYRRNEKLFF. The full variable domain, with the rest looked up from reference TRBV27 and TRBJ1-4, is EAQVTQNPRYLITVTGKKLTVTCSQNMNHEYMSWYRQDPGLGLRQIYYSMNVEVTDKGDVPEGYKVSRKEKRNFPLILESPSPNQTSLYFCASSYRRNEKLFFGSGTQLSVL.